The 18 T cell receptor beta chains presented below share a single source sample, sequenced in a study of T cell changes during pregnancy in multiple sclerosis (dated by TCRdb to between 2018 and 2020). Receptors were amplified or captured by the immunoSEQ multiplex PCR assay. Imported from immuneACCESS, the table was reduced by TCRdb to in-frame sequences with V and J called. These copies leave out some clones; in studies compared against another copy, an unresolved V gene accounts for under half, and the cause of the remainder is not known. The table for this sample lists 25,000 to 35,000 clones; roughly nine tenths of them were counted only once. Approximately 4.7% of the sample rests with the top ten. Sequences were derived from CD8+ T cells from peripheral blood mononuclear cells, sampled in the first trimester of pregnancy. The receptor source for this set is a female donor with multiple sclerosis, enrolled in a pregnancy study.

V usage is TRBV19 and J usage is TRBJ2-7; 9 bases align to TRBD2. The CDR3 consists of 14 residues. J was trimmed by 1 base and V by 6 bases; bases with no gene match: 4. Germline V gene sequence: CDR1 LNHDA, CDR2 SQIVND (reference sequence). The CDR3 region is CASSSTSGSYEQYF. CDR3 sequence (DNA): TGTGCCAGTAGCTCGACTAGCGGATCCTACGAGCAGTACTTC.

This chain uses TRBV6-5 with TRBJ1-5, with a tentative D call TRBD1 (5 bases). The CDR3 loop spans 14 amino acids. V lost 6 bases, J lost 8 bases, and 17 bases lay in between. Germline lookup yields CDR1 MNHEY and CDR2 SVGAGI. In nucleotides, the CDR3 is TGTGCCAGCAGAGCGGGGGGGGAGCCTGAGCCCCAGCATTTT. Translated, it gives CASRAGGEPEPQHF.

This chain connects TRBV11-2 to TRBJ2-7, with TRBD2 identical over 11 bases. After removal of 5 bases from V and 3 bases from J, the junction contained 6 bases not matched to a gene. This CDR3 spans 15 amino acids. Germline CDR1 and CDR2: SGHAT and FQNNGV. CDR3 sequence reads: CASSLGLAGLYEQYF. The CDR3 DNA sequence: TGTGCCAGCAGCCTTGGACTAGCGGGCCTCTACGAGCAGTACTTC. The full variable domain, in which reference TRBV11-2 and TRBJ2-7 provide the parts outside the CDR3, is EAGVAQSPRYKIIEKRQSVAFWCNPISGHATLYWYQQILGQGPKLLIQFQNNGVVDDSQLPKDRFSAERLKGVDSTLKIQPAKLEDSAVYLCASSLGLAGLYEQYFGPGTRLTVT.

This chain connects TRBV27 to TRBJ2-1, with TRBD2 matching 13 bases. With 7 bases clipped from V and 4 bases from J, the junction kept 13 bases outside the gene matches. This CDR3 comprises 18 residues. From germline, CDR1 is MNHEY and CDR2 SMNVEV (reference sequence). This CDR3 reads CASTPGLAGPPLYNEQFF. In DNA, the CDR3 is TGTGCCAGCACCCCGGGACTAGCGGGACCACCGCTATACAATGAGCAGTTCTTC.

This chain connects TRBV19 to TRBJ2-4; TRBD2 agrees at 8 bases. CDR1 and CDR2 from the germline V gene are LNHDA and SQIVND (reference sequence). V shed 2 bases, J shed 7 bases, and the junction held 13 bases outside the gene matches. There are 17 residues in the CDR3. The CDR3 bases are TGTGCCAGTAGTATATTAGCGGGACGGGCCCCGGGTAACATTCAGTACTTC. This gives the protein CASSILAGRAPGNIQYF.

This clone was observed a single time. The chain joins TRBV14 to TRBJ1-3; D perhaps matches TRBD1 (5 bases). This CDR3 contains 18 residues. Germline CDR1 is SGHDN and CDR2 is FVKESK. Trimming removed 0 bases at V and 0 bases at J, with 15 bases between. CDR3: CASSQEAGLTYSGNTIYF. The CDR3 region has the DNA TGTGCCAGCAGCCAAGAGGCGGGGCTTACCTACTCTGGAAACACCATATATTTT.

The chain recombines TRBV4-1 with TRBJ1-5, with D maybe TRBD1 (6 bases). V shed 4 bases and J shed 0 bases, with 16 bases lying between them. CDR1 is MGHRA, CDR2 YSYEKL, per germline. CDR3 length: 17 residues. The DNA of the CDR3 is TGCGCCAGCAGCCCCCCGGGAATGGGGGCTAGCAATCAGCCCCAGCATTTT. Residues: CASSPPGMGASNQPQHF.

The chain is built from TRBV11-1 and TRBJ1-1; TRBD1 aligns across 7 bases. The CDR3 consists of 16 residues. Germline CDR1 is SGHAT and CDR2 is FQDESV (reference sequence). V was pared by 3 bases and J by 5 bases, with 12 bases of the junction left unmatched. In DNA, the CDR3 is TGTGCCAGCAGCTTTCGGACAGGCGAGTTGGGGACTGAAGCTTTCTTT. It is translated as CASSFRTGELGTEAFF.

This chain's CDR3 is CASSFVGESHEQFF. The DNA of the CDR3 is TGTGCCAGCAGCTTTGTGGGAGAATCGCATGAGCAGTTCTTC. The rearrangement uses TRBV7-6 and TRBJ2-1; D is perhaps TRBD2 (5 bases). Trimming removed 3 bases at V and 8 bases at J, with 14 bases between. Germline V lookup: CDR1 SGHVS, CDR2 FNYEAQ. CDR3 length: 14 residues.

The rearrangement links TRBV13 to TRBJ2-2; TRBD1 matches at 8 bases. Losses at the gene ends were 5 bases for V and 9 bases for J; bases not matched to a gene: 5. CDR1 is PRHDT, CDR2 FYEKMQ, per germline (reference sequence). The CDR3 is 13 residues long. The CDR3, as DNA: TGTGCCAGCAGCCCAGGACAGGGATGGGAGCTGTTTTTT. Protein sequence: CASSPGQGWELFF.

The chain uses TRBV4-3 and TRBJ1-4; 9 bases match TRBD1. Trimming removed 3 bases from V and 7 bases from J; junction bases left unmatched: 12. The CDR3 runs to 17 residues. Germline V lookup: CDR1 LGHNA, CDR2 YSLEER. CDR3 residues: CASSQLSSGTGCEKLFF. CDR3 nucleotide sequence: TGCGCCAGCAGCCAGTTGTCGTCCGGGACAGGGTGTGAAAAACTGTTTTTT.

CDR3 in DNA: TGTGCCAGCAGTTTATCAGGGGGCCCCTACAATGAGCAGTTCTTC. This codes for CASSLSGGPYNEQFF. This rearrangement joins TRBV27 to TRBJ2-1; 7 bases agree with TRBD1. Trimming took 0 bases from V and 2 from J; bases not matched to a gene: 1. Germline V CDR1 and CDR2: MNHEY, SMNVEV (reference sequence). The CDR3 loop spans 15 amino acids.

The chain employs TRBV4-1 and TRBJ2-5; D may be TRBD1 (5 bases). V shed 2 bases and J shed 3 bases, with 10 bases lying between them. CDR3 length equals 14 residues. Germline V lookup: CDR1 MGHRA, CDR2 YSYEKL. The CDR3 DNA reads TGCGCCAGCAGCCAATTTATACAGGAAGAGACCCAGTACTTC. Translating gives CASSQFIQEETQYF.

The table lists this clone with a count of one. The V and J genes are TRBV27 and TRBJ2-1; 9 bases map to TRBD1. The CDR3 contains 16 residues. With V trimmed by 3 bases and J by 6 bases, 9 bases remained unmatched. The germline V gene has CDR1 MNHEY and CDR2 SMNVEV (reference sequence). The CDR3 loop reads CASSFLSGQGINEQFF. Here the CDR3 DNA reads TGTGCCAGCAGTTTTCTTTCGGGACAGGGTATCAATGAGCAGTTCTTC.

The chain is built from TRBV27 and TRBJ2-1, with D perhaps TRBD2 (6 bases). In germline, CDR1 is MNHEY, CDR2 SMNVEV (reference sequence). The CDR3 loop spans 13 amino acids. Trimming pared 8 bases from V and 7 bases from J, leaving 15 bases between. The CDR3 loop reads CASESLGRNEQFF. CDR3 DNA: TGTGCCAGCGAATCCCTAGGGAGGAATGAGCAGTTCTTC.

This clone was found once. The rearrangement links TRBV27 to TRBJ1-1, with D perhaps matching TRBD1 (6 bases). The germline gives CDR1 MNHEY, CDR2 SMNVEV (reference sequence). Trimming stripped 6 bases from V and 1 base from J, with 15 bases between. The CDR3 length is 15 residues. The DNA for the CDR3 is TGTGCCAGCAGCCCAGGACAGATCCCGAACACTGAAGCTTTCTTT. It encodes CASSPGQIPNTEAFF.

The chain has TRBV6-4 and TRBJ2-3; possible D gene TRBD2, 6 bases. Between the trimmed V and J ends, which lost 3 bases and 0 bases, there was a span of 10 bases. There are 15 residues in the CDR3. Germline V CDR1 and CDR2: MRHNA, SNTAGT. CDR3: CASSDLAGSTDTQYF. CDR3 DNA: TGTGCCAGCAGTGATCTGGCGGGGAGCACAGATACGCAGTATTTT.

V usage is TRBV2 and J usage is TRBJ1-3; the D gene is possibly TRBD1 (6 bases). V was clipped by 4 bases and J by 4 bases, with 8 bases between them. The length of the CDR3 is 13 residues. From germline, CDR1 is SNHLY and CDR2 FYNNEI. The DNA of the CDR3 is TGTGCCAGCAGTGCAGGGGAAGGAAACACCATATATTTT. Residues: CASSAGEGNTIYF.